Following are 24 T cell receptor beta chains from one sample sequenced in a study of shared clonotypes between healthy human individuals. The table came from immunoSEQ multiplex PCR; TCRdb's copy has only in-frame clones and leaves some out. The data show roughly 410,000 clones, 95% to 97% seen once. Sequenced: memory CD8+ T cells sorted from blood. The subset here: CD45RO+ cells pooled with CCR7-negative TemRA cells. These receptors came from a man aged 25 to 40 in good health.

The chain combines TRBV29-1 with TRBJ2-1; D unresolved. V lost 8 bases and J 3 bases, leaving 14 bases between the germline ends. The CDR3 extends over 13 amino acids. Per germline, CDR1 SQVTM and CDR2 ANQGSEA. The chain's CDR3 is CSFSMTLYNEQFF. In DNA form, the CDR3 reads TGCAGCTTCTCTATGACTCTCTACAATGAGCAGTTCTTC.

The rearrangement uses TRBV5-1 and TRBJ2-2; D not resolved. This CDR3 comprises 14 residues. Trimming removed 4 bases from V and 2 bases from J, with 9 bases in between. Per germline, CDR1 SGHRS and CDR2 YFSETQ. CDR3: CASSPGSNTGELFF. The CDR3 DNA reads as TGCGCCAGCAGCCCCGGGTCCAACACCGGGGAGCTGTTTTTT. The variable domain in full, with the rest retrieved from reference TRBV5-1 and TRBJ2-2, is KAGVTQTPRYLIKTRGQQVTLSCSPISGHRSVSWYQQTPGQGLQFLFEYFSETQRNKGNFPGRFSGRQFSNSRSEMNVSTLELGDSALYLCASSPGSNTGELFFGEGSRLTVL.

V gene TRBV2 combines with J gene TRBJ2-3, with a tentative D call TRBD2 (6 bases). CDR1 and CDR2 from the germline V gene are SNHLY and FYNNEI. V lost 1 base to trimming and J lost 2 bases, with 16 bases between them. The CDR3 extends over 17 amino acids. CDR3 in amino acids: CASSEDRGGAYTDTQYF. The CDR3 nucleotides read TGTGCCAGCAGTGAAGACCGGGGCGGGGCCTACACAGATACGCAGTATTTT.

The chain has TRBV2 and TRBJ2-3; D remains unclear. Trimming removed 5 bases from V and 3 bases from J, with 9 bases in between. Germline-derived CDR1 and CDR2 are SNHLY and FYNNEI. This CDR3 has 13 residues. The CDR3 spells CASSWTGTDTQYF. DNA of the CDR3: TGTGCCAGCAGTTGGACCGGAACAGATACGCAGTATTTT.

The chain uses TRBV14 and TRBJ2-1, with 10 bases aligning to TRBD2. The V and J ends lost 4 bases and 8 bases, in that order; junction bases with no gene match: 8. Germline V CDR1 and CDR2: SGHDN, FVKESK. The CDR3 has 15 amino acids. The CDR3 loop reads CASSLAGGGLDEQFF. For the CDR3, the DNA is TGTGCCAGCAGCCTAGCGGGAGGAGGGTTAGATGAGCAGTTCTTC.

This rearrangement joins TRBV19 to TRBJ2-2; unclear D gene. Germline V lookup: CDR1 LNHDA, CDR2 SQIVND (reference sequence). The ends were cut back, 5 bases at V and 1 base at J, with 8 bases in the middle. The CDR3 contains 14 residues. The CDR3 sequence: CASSRRQNTGELFF. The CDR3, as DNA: TGTGCCAGTAGTCGTCGACAGAACACCGGGGAGCTGTTTTTT. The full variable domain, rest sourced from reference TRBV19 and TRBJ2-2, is DGGITQSPKYLFRKEGQNVTLSCEQNLNHDAMYWYRQDPGQGLRLIYYSQIVNDFQKGDIAEGYSVSREKKESFPLTVTSAQKNPTAFYLCASSRRQNTGELFFGEGSRLTVL.

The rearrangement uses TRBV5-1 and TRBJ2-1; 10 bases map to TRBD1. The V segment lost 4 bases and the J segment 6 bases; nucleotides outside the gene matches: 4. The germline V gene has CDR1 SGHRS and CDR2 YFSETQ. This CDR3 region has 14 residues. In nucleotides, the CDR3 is TGCGCCAGCAGCACCCGGACAGGGGGCAATGAGCAGTTCTTC. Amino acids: CASSTRTGGNEQFF.

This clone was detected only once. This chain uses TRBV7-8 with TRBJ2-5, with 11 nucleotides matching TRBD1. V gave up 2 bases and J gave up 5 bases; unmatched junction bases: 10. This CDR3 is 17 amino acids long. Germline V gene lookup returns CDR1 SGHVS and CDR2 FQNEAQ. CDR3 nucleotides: TGTGCCAGCAGCTTACTTCCTTGGACAGGGGGCGGCGAGACCCAGTACTTC. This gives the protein CASSLLPWTGGGETQYF.

The CDR3 coding sequence is TGCGCCAGCAAGGGGACCCCTATACTGACGCTAGCCTACGAGCAGTACTTC. It is translated as CASKGTPILTLAYEQYF. V gene TRBV10-1 combines with J gene TRBJ2-7; D possibly matches TRBD1 or TRBD2 (5 bases each). Germline lookup yields CDR1 WNHNN and CDR2 SYGVQD (reference sequence). Trimming stripped 7 bases from V and 2 bases from J, with 24 bases between. The CDR3 consists of 17 residues.

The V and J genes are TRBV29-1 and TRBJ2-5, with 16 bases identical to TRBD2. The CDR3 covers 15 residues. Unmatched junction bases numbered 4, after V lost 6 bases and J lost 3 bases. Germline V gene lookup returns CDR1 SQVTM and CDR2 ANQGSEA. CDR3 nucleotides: TGCAGCGTGGATGGGACTAGCGGGAGGGAAGAGACCCAGTACTTC. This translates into CSVDGTSGREETQYF.

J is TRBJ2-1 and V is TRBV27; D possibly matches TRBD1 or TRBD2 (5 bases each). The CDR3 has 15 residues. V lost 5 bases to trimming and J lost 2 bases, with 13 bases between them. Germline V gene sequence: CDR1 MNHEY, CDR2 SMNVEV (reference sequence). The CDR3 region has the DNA TGTGCCAGCAGTAGCCGGGGCTCCCCCTACAATGAGCAGTTCTTC. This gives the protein CASSSRGSPYNEQFF.

The CDR3 region is CASSLRRQGTDTQYF. The CDR3 region has the DNA TGTGCCAGCAGCTTAAGGAGACAGGGAACAGATACGCAGTATTTT. The chain is built from TRBV7-9 and TRBJ2-3; 7 bases are shared with TRBD1. From germline, CDR1 is SEHNR and CDR2 FQNEAQ (reference sequence). V lost 2 bases and J lost 3; bases outside the gene matches: 5. The CDR3 runs to 15 residues.

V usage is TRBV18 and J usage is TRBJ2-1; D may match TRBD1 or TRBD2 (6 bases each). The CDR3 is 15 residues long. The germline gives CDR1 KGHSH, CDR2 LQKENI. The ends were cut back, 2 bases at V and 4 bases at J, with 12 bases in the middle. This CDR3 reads CASSPITGTYNEQFF. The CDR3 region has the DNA TGTGCCAGCTCACCAATAACAGGGACTTACAATGAGCAGTTCTTC.

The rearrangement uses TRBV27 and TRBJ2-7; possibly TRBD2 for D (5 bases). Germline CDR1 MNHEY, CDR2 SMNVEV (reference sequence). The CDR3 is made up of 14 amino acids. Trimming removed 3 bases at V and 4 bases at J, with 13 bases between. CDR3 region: CASSFTREGYEQYF. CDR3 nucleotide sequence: TGTGCCAGCAGTTTCACCCGGGAAGGGTACGAGCAGTACTTC.

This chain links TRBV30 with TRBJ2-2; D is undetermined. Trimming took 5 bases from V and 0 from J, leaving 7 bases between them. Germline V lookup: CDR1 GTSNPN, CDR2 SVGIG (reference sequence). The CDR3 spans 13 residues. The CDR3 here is CAWANANTGELFF. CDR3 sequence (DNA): TGTGCCTGGGCTAACGCGAACACCGGGGAGCTGTTTTTT.

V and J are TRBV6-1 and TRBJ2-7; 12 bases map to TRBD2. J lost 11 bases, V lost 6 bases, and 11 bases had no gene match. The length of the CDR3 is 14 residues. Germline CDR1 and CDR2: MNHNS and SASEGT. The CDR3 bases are TGTGCCAGCAGGTTACTAGCGGGAGGTAATTTTAAGTACTTC. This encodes CASRLLAGGNFKYF.

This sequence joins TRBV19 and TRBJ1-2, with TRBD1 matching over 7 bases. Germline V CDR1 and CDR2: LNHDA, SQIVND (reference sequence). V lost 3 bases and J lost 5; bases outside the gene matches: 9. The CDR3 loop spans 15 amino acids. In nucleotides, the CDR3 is TGTGCCAGTAGTATTTCCGGGACAGCAATATATGGCTACACCTTC. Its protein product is CASSISGTAIYGYTF.

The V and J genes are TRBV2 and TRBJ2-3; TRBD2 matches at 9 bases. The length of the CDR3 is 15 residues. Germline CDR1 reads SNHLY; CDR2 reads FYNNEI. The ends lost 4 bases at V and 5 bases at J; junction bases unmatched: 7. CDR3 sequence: CASSALAGIGDTQYF. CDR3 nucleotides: TGTGCCAGCAGTGCCCTAGCGGGAATTGGAGATACGCAGTATTTT.

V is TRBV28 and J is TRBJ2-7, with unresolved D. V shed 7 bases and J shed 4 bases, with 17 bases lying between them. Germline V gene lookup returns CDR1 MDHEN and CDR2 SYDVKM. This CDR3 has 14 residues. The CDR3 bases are TGTGCCAGCACTCGAGCCAGAAGGTTGTACGAGCAGTACTTC. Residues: CASTRARRLYEQYF.

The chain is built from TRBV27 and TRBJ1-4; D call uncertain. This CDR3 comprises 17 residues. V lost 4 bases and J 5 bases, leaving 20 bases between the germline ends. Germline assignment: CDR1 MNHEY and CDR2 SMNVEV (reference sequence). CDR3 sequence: CASSSAPYRALNEKLFF. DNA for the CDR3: TGTGCCAGCAGTTCCGCGCCATATCGGGCCCTCAATGAAAAACTGTTTTTT.

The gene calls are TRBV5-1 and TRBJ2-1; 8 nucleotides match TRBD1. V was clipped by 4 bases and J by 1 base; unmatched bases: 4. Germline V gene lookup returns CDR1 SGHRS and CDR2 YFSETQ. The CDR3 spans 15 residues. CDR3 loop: CASSRDRNSYNEQFF. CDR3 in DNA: TGCGCCAGCAGCCGGGACAGGAATTCCTACAATGAGCAGTTCTTC.

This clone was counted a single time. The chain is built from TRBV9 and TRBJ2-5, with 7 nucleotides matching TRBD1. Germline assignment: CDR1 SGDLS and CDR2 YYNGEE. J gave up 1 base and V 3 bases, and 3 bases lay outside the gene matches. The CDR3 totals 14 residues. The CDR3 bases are TGTGCCAGCAGCGGGCGACAGGGCCAAGAGACCCAGTACTTC. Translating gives CASSGRQGQETQYF.

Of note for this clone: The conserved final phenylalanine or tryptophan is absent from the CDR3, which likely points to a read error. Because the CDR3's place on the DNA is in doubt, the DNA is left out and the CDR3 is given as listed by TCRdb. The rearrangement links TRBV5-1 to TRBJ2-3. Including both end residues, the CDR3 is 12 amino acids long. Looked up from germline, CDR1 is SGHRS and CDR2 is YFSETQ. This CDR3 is CASNCRSSRVGL.

The CDR3 region has the DNA TGTGCCATCAAGGTAGCGGGAGAGAGCTACAATGAGCAGTTCTTC. It translates to CAIKVAGESYNEQFF. The chain links TRBV10-3 to TRBJ2-1, with 9 bases fitting TRBD2. V lost 7 bases to trimming and J lost 3 bases; unmatched junction nucleotides: 7. The CDR3 consists of 15 residues. Germline V gene sequence: CDR1 ENHRY, CDR2 SYGVKD.